This passage covers 28 T cell receptor beta chains from one sample sequenced in a study of long-term antiretroviral therapy in people with HIV. The assay, immunoSEQ v3.0, was run at survey level. The table came from immunoSEQ multiplex PCR; TCRdb's copy has only in-frame clones and leaves some out. The sample has about 43,000 clones, roughly 86% seen once. The starting material was unsorted PBMCs, obtained 0.1 years before starting antiretroviral therapy. Every receptor here comes from a woman in her forties or fifties with HIV.

The chain recombines TRBV7-2 with TRBJ2-3; the D gene is possibly TRBD2 (5 bases). The V gene's germline CDR1 is SGHTA and CDR2 FQGNSA. The ends were cut back, 3 bases at V and 0 bases at J, with 16 bases in the middle. CDR3 length: 17 amino acids. For the CDR3, the DNA is TGTGCCAGCAGCTTGGTCTCCGGGGTTCTTAGCACAGATACGCAGTATTTT. Translating gives CASSLVSGVLSTDTQYF.

V is TRBV19 and J is TRBJ1-1; D unresolved. Germline CDR1 and CDR2: LNHDA and SQIVND (reference sequence). The CDR3 extends over 12 amino acids. Trimming removed 3 bases from V and 8 bases from J, with 10 bases in between. The CDR3 coding sequence is TGTGCCAGTAGTATGAACATCTTAGAAGCTTTCTTT. This encodes CASSMNILEAFF.

In its sample, this clone was seen once. The chain carries TRBV5-4 and TRBJ2-6; perhaps TRBD2 as D (7 bases). CDR3 length: 14 amino acids. Germline CDR1 reads SGHNT; CDR2 reads YYREEE (reference sequence). V was cut by 4 bases and J by 6 bases, with 11 bases left in between. This CDR3 is CASSIGGEANVLTF. CDR3 nucleotide sequence: TGTGCCAGCAGCATAGGGGGGGAGGCCAACGTCCTGACTTTC.

This sequence joins TRBV4-1 and TRBJ2-7, with D possibly matching TRBD1 (6 bases). The V end was cut by 0 bases, the J end by 3 bases, with 15 bases between. The CDR3 length is 16 residues. In germline, CDR1 is MGHRA, CDR2 YSYEKL. The CDR3 DNA follows: TGCGCCAGCAGCCAAGAAGCTTTGGACAGTTACTACGAGCAGTACTTC. It encodes CASSQEALDSYYEQYF.

The chain uses TRBV27 and TRBJ1-1; possibly TRBD1 for D (6 bases). CDR3 length equals 15 residues. Germline CDR1 and CDR2: MNHEY and SMNVEV (reference sequence). Trimming took off 3 bases at V and 5 bases at J, with 16 bases between the two ends. The CDR3 nucleotides read TGTGCCAGCAGTTTTTCGGGACAACAGAGGACTGAAGCTTTCTTT. It specifies CASSFSGQQRTEAFF.

The chain recombines TRBV4-3 with TRBJ2-4; D gene ambiguous. The CDR3 length is 17 residues. The V end was cut by 0 bases, the J end by 1 base, with 13 bases between. Per germline, CDR1 LGHNA and CDR2 YSLEER. The CDR3, as DNA: TGCGCCAGCAGCCAAGAGTGGGGATTTGGGGCCAAAAACATTCAGTACTTC. It yields the protein CASSQEWGFGAKNIQYF.

This chain links TRBV2 with TRBJ1-2; 12 bases map to TRBD1. CDR3 length: 18 amino acids. The V gene's germline CDR1 is SNHLY and CDR2 FYNNEI. V shed 6 bases, J shed 4 bases, and the junction held 15 bases outside the gene matches. The CDR3 protein is CASRGLRDRGHEVYGYTF. DNA for the CDR3: TGTGCCAGCAGGGGACTCCGGGACAGGGGGCATGAGGTCTATGGCTACACCTTC.

This chain joins TRBV11-2 and TRBJ2-1; the D gene is possibly TRBD2 (6 bases). CDR3 length: 16 amino acids. Trimming took off 1 base at V and 8 bases at J, with 18 bases between the two ends. The germline gives CDR1 SGHAT, CDR2 FQNNGV. CDR3 loop: CASSLGRSGPLDEQFF. CDR3 DNA: TGTGCCAGCAGCTTAGGGCGTAGCGGCCCCTTGGATGAGCAGTTCTTC.

The V gene is TRBV6-5, the J gene TRBJ2-3; weak D call: TRBD1 (5 bases). Trimming took off 0 bases at V and 3 bases at J, with 13 bases between the two ends. This CDR3 contains 16 residues. Germline V lookup: CDR1 MNHEY, CDR2 SVGAGI. The CDR3 nucleotides are TGTGCCAGCAGTTACTCAGGGCAGGGCTGGACAGATACGCAGTATTTT. Translated, it gives CASSYSGQGWTDTQYF.

The chain recombines TRBV2 with TRBJ1-1; no reliable D call. V lost 4 bases and J lost 0, with 6 bases in between. Per germline, CDR1 SNHLY and CDR2 FYNNEI. The CDR3 runs to 13 residues. The CDR3 is CASSGGLNTEAFF. The CDR3 coding sequence is TGTGCCAGCAGTGGGGGTTTGAACACTGAAGCTTTCTTT.

This chain connects TRBV2 to TRBJ2-3; no definite D call. The ends were cut back, 7 bases at V and 2 bases at J, with 7 bases in the middle. CDR3 size: 12 residues. The germline V gene encodes CDR1 SNHLY and CDR2 FYNNEI. The CDR3 sequence: CASTRITDTQYF. DNA of the CDR3: TGTGCCAGCACCAGGATCACAGATACGCAGTATTTT. Based on the CDR3 plus reference TRBV2 and TRBJ2-3, the full variable domain is EPEVTQTPSHQVTQMGQEVILRCVPISNHLYFYWYRQILGQKVEFLVSFYNNEISEKSEIFDDQFSVERPDGSNFTLKIRSTKLEDSAMYFCASTRITDTQYFGPGTRLTVL.

The V call is TRBV6-6, the J call TRBJ2-7; 13 nucleotides match TRBD2. CDR3 length: 16 residues. Trimming cost V 2 bases and J 3 bases; bases outside gene matches: 4. Per germline, CDR1 MNHNY and CDR2 SVGAGI (reference sequence). CDR3 in amino acids: CASSYTSGGAVYEQYF. The DNA of the CDR3 is TGTGCCAGCAGTTACACTAGCGGGGGGGCCGTCTACGAGCAGTACTTC.

DNA of the CDR3: TGCGCCAGCAGCTTGGCGAACTCCCGGGGCGGAAAAGAGACCCAGTACTTC. Translated: CASSLANSRGGKETQYF. The chain uses TRBV5-1 and TRBJ2-5, with D perhaps matching TRBD1 or TRBD2 (5 bases each). The germline V gene has CDR1 SGHRS and CDR2 YFSETQ. This CDR3 comprises 17 residues. Trimming left V 0 bases short and J 3 bases short, with 18 bases between.

The chain has TRBV10-1 and TRBJ2-5, with 7 nucleotides matching TRBD2. With V trimmed by 4 bases and J by 5 bases, 7 bases remained unmatched. The germline CDR1 and CDR2 sequences are WNHNN and SYGVQD (reference sequence). CDR3 length equals 14 residues. The CDR3 DNA is TGCGCCAGCAGTGGAGGACTAGGCTGGGAGACCCAGTACTTC. This encodes CASSGGLGWETQYF.

V usage is TRBV19 and J usage is TRBJ2-7; TRBD1 might be the D (5 bases). V was cut by 6 bases and J by 3 bases, with 12 bases left in between. CDR1 LNHDA and CDR2 SQIVND come from the germline V gene (reference sequence). CDR3 length: 13 residues. The CDR3 loop is CASRGPRDYEQYF. CDR3 nucleotide sequence: TGTGCCAGTAGAGGGCCCAGGGACTACGAGCAGTACTTC. The whole variable domain, filled in from reference TRBV19 and TRBJ2-7, reads DGGITQSPKYLFRKEGQNVTLSCEQNLNHDAMYWYRQDPGQGLRLIYYSQIVNDFQKGDIAEGYSVSREKKESFPLTVTSAQKNPTAFYLCASRGPRDYEQYFGPGTRLTVT.

The chain uses TRBV5-5 and TRBJ1-5; 9 bases match TRBD1. CDR1 and CDR2 (germline): SGHKS, YYEKEE (reference sequence). The V segment lost 2 bases and the J segment 7 bases; nucleotides outside the gene matches: 4. This CDR3 has 14 amino acids. CDR3 in amino acids: CASSFTGGGQPQHF. DNA of the CDR3: TGTGCCAGCAGCTTCACAGGGGGCGGACAGCCCCAGCATTTT.

The chain carries TRBV2 and TRBJ1-1, with a tentative D call TRBD1 (5 bases). V was clipped by 8 bases and J by 8 bases, with 9 bases between them. The CDR3 is 10 residues long. CDR1 SNHLY and CDR2 FYNNEI come from the germline V gene. The CDR3 region is CASAGSEAFF. The CDR3 bases are TGTGCCAGCGCAGGGTCCGAAGCTTTCTTT.

V and J are TRBV4-1 and TRBJ2-2; 7 nucleotides line up with TRBD2. Trimming removed 1 base from V and 7 bases from J; junction bases left unmatched: 3. The CDR3 consists of 14 residues. Germline values: CDR1 MGHRA, CDR2 YSYEKL. CDR3 DNA sequence: TGCGCCAGCAGCCAAGGGCGGGACTACGGGGAGCTGTTTTTT. Translating it yields CASSQGRDYGELFF.

The chain links TRBV5-8 to TRBJ2-3, with D perhaps TRBD2 (6 bases). Germline loops: CDR1 SGHTS, CDR2 YDEGEE. This CDR3 region has 15 residues. The V gene lost 3 bases and the J gene lost 1 base, with 12 bases spanning the gap. The CDR3 spells CASSWRGLGTDTQYF. CDR3 nucleotides: TGTGCCAGCAGCTGGCGGGGACTCGGCACAGATACGCAGTATTTT.

The chain links TRBV6-5 to TRBJ1-1, with D unclear. Germline loops: CDR1 MNHEY, CDR2 SVGAGI. This CDR3 contains 15 residues. Between the trimmed V and J ends, which lost 0 bases and 2 bases, there was a span of 10 bases. Here the CDR3 DNA reads TGTGCCAGCAGTTACTCGTACAGCCGAAACACTGAAGCTTTCTTT. The encoded protein is CASSYSYSRNTEAFF.

This sequence joins TRBV29-1 and TRBJ1-2; 8 bases agree with TRBD1. V shed 7 bases, J shed 3 bases, and the junction held 7 bases outside the gene matches. The CDR3 sequence is 13 residues long. CDR1 is SQVTM and CDR2 is ANQGSEA in the germline V gene. The CDR3 sequence is CSASDRVDYGYTF. The CDR3 region has the DNA TGCAGCGCCTCGGACAGGGTAGACTATGGCTACACCTTC.

The chain employs TRBV11-3 and TRBJ2-7, with D unclear. CDR3 length equals 14 residues. V shed 1 base and J shed 0 bases, with 7 bases lying between them. Per germline, CDR1 SGHNT and CDR2 YENEEA. The CDR3, as DNA: TGTGCCAGCAGCTTAGGGGCAGGCTCCTACGAGCAGTACTTC. It specifies CASSLGAGSYEQYF.

Only a few counts were recorded for this clone. The chain carries TRBV27 and TRBJ1-6; D might be TRBD1 (5 bases). The CDR3 has 18 residues. Germline assignment: CDR1 MNHEY and CDR2 SMNVEV (reference sequence). With 4 bases removed from V and 8 bases from J, the gap between germline ends came to 24 bases. The CDR3 is CASSSYIIGGKNYSPLHF. The CDR3 region has the DNA TGTGCCAGCAGTTCGTACATCATCGGGGGTAAGAATTATTCACCCCTCCACTTT.

The chain couples TRBV2 to TRBJ1-2; no clear D gene. The ends were cut back, 1 base at V and 3 bases at J, with 3 bases in the middle. The CDR3 sequence is 12 residues long. Per the germline V gene, CDR1 is SNHLY and CDR2 is FYNNEI. The chain's CDR3 is CASSEGYYGYTF. CDR3 bases: TGTGCCAGCAGTGAAGGGTACTATGGCTACACCTTC.

The chain links TRBV23-1 to TRBJ1-2, with D possibly being TRBD1 (5 bases). TRBV23-1 is identified as an open reading frame with a role that is uncertain. The V end was cut by 4 bases, the J end by 6 bases, with 21 bases between. This CDR3 has 16 residues. CDR3 sequence: CASSPHGGDPADGYTF. CDR3 DNA sequence: TGCGCCAGCAGTCCCCACGGCGGGGACCCGGCGGATGGCTACACCTTC.

The J gene is TRBJ2-7, the V gene TRBV5-6; a weak D match, TRBD2 (7 bases). This CDR3 is built from 16 residues. Germline V lookup: CDR1 SGHDT, CDR2 YYEEEE. Trimming removed 1 base at V and 0 bases at J, with 14 bases between. The chain's CDR3 is CASSLRGAYTSYEQYF. The CDR3 bases are TGTGCCAGCAGCTTGCGGGGGGCTTATACCTCCTACGAGCAGTACTTC.

The rearrangement uses TRBV9 and TRBJ2-7; D is unresolved. Germline CDR1 SGDLS, CDR2 YYNGEE. With 0 bases removed from V and 6 bases from J, the gap between germline ends came to 10 bases. CDR3 size: 13 residues. CDR3 sequence: CASSVGLAFEQYF. DNA for the CDR3: TGTGCCAGCAGCGTAGGGTTAGCATTCGAGCAGTACTTC. The whole variable domain, filled in from reference TRBV9 and TRBJ2-7, reads DSGVTQTPKHLITATGQRVTLRCSPRSGDLSVYWYQQSLDQGLQFLIQYYNGEERAKGNILERFSAQQFPDLHSELNLSSLELGDSALYFCASSVGLAFEQYFGPGTRLTVT.

The chain employs TRBV21-1 and TRBJ1-1. TRBV21-1 is deemed a pseudogene. The CDR3 runs to 15 residues. The CDR3 region has the DNA TGTGCCAGCAGCCCCCAGGAGGGGGGAAGGACTGAAGCTTTCTTT. Protein: CASSPQEGGRTEAFF.